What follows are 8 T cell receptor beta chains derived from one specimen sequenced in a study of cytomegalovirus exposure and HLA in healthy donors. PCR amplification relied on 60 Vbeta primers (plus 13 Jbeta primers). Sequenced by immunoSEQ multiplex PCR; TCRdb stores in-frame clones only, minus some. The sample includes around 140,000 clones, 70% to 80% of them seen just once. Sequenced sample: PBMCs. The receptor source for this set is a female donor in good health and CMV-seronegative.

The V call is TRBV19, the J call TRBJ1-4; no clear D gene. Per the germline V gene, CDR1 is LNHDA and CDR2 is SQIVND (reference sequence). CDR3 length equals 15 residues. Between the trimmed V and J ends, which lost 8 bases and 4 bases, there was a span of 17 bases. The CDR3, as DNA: TGTGCCAGTGCAACCCGGGTCTTTATTAATGAAAAACTGTTTTTT. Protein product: CASATRVFINEKLFF.

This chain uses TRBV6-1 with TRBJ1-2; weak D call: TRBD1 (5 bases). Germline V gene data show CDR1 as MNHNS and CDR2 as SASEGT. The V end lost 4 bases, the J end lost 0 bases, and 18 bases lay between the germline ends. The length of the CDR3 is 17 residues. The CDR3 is CASSALTTQVANYGYTF. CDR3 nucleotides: TGTGCCAGCAGTGCCCTCACCACACAGGTAGCTAACTATGGCTACACCTTC.

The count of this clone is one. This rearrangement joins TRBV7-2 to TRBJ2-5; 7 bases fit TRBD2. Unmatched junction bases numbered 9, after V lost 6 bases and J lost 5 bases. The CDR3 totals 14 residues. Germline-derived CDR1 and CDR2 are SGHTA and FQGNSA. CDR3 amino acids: CASRRQRGWETQYF. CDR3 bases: TGTGCCAGCAGACGCCAGCGGGGTTGGGAGACCCAGTACTTC.

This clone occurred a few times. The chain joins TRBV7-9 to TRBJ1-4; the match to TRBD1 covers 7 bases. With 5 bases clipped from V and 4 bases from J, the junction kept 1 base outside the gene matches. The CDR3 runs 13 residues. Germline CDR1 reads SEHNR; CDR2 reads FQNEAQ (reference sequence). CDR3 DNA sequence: TGTGCCAGCAGCGGGGACAGTAATGAAAAACTGTTTTTT. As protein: CASSGDSNEKLFF.

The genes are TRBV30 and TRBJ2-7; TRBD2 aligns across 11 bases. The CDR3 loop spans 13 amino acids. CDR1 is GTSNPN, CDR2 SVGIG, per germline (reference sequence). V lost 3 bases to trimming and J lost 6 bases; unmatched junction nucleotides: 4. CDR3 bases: TGTGCCTGGAGGACCGGGACTAGCGGCGAGCAGTACTTC. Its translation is CAWRTGTSGEQYF.

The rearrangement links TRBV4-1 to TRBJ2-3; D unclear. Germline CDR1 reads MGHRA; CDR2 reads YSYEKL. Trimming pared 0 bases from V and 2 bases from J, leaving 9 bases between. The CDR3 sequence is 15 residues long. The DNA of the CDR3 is TGCGCCAGCAGCCAAGAACAACGCCCCACAGATACGCAGTATTTT. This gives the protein CASSQEQRPTDTQYF.

The CDR3 spells CASSLELGEAFF. The CDR3 coding sequence is TGTGCCAGCAGTTTAGAACTCGGTGAAGCTTTCTTT. The gene calls are TRBV28 and TRBJ1-1, with D unresolved. V lost 2 bases and J 7 bases, leaving 8 bases between the germline ends. CDR1 MDHEN and CDR2 SYDVKM come from the germline V gene. CDR3 length: 12 amino acids.

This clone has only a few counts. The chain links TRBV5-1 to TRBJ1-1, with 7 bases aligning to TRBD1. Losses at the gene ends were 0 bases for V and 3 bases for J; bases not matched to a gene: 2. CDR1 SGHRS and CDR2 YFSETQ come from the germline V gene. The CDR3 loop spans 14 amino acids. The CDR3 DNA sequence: TGCGCCAGCAGCTTGGACAGGGGTGACACTGAAGCTTTCTTT. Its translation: CASSLDRGDTEAFF.